These 24 T cell receptor beta chains originate from one sample sequenced in a study of response to subunit inactivated influenza vaccine. A single record per CDR3 protein comes from TCRdb applying MiXCR to the RT-PCR reads. The sample includes roughly 620,000 distinct CDR3 sequences, roughly 12% of them seen just once. Separately, the same data were catalogued under a study of T cells expressing NK-cell markers. According to that study: UMIs accompanied the 5'RACE template switching by which TCR beta cDNA was made.

The sample consisted of PBMCs from blood, taken on the day of vaccination. Receptor source: a man between 50 and 59 years old who received an inactivated influenza vaccine.

The CDR3 protein is CASSPVAGTGNTIYF. CDR3 nucleotide sequence: TGTGCCAGCAGCCCAGTGGCAGGGACTGGAAACACCATATATTTT. V and J are TRBV7-2 and TRBJ1-3; TRBD1 might be the D (5 bases). V was trimmed by 5 bases and J by 2 bases, leaving 13 bases between them. Germline V gene lookup returns CDR1 SGHTA and CDR2 FQGNSA. This CDR3 is 15 amino acids long.

A remark on this clonotype: This clone may be a read error of a much larger clone one base away. V gene TRBV5-1 combines with J gene TRBJ1-1, with D uncertain. Germline lookup yields CDR1 SGHRS and CDR2 YFSETQ. The CDR3 has 13 amino acids. CDR3 loop: CASSLDGLSDAFF. In DNA, the CDR3 is TGCGCCAGCAGCTTGGACGGTCTTTCTGACGCTTTCTTT.

The CDR3 nucleotides read TGTGCCAGCAGTAGGACAGGGCTCCAAGAGACCCAGTACTTC. Its protein is CASSRTGLQETQYF. The rearrangement links TRBV27 to TRBJ2-5; 8 bases match TRBD1. V trimming: 5 bases; J trimming: 1 base; junction bases outside the gene matches: 3. Looked up from germline, CDR1 is MNHEY and CDR2 is SMNVEV (reference sequence). The CDR3 has 14 residues.

CDR3 sequence: CASRHLTGSYEQYF. In nucleotides, the CDR3 is TGTGCCAGCAGGCACCTGACAGGCTCCTACGAGCAGTACTTC. The chain links TRBV6-2 or TRBV6-3 to TRBJ2-7; D might be TRBD1 (6 bases). The germline V and J ends were trimmed by 6 bases and 0 bases, with 12 bases remaining between them. From germline, CDR1 is MNHEY and CDR2 SVGEGT. The CDR3 runs 14 residues.

This clonotype was seen many times. CDR3 residues: CASSEAPGQAEQYF. The CDR3, as DNA: TGTGCCAGCAGTGAAGCGCCGGGGCAGGCTGAGCAGTACTTC. The chain is built from TRBV6-1 and TRBJ2-7, with D perhaps given as TRBD1 or TRBD2 (5 bases each). The V and J ends lost 0 bases and 7 bases respectively, with 13 bases between them. CDR1 and CDR2 (germline): MNHNS, SASEGT. There are 14 residues in the CDR3.

The V gene is TRBV28, the J gene TRBJ2-1; TRBD1 might be the D (6 bases). From germline, CDR1 is MDHEN and CDR2 SYDVKM. CDR3 length equals 14 residues. The V end lost 7 bases, the J end lost 5 bases, and 15 bases lay between the germline ends. The CDR3 loop reads CASIGTQENNEQFF. The CDR3 DNA is TGTGCCAGCATCGGGACACAGGAAAACAATGAGCAGTTCTTC.

V usage is TRBV7-9 and J usage is TRBJ2-1; no clear D gene. The germline V gene has CDR1 SEHNR and CDR2 FQNEAQ (reference sequence). This CDR3 spans 15 amino acids. The V gene lost 2 bases and the J gene lost 9 bases, with 17 bases spanning the gap. In nucleotides, the CDR3 is TGTGCCAGCAGCTTAATCGGCCGAATCAGTGGTGAGCAGTTCTTC. Its protein product is CASSLIGRISGEQFF.

The chain couples TRBV6-2 or TRBV6-3 to TRBJ2-7, with D unclear. From germline, CDR1 is MNHEY and CDR2 SVGEGT. The V and J ends lost 8 bases and 2 bases respectively, with 10 bases between them. This CDR3 spans 12 amino acids. The CDR3 loop is CASGRLTYEQYF. DNA for the CDR3: TGTGCCAGCGGCAGGTTAACCTACGAGCAGTACTTC.

This clonotype occurred a few times. J is TRBJ1-3 and V is TRBV10-3, with a weak D call TRBD1 (5 bases). With 4 bases removed from V and 0 bases from J, the gap between germline ends came to 13 bases. This CDR3 is 16 amino acids long. CDR1 and CDR2 (germline): ENHRY, SYGVKD. DNA for the CDR3: TGTGCCATCAGTGCCCGCGGGGCCAGCTCTGGAAACACCATATATTTT. It yields the protein CAISARGASSGNTIYF.

The V and J genes are TRBV29-1 and TRBJ2-7; D gene ambiguous. This CDR3 region has 12 residues. Trimming shortened V by 6 bases and J by 7 bases, and 16 bases separated the two germline ends. The germline V gene has CDR1 SQVTM and CDR2 ANQGSEA. The CDR3 protein is CSVATTSREQYF. Here the CDR3 DNA reads TGCAGCGTCGCAACAACGTCTCGGGAGCAGTACTTC.

This clonotype was counted at least ten times. The chain carries TRBV5-1 and TRBJ2-1, with 12 bases aligning to TRBD2. This CDR3 contains 14 residues. Losses at the gene ends were 4 bases for V and 8 bases for J; bases not matched to a gene: 4. Germline assignment: CDR1 SGHRS and CDR2 YFSETQ. The CDR3 spells CASSLAGGPDEQFF. CDR3 DNA: TGCGCCAGCAGCCTAGCGGGGGGGCCGGATGAGCAGTTCTTC.

The chain recombines TRBV7-8 with TRBJ2-1; TRBD2 is a possible D gene (6 bases). CDR1 is SGHVS and CDR2 is FQNEAQ in the germline V gene. This CDR3 comprises 17 residues. The ends were cut back, 0 bases at V and 1 base at J, with 13 bases in the middle. CDR3 amino acids: CASSLAGIRGSYNEQFF. CDR3 in DNA: TGTGCCAGCAGCTTAGCGGGGATCCGGGGGTCCTACAATGAGCAGTTCTTC.

At least ten counts were recorded for this clonotype. DNA of the CDR3: TGTGCCAGCAGTGAACGGGGAAGCTCCTACAATGAGCAGTTCTTC. Its translation is CASSERGSSYNEQFF. The V call is TRBV2, the J call TRBJ2-1, with D possibly being TRBD2 (5 bases). The V gene's germline CDR1 is SNHLY and CDR2 FYNNEI. V lost 2 bases, J lost 0 bases, and 8 bases lay in between. The CDR3 is 15 residues long.

The V call is TRBV29-1, the J call TRBJ2-1, with 9 bases identical to TRBD2. The CDR3 runs 17 residues. The V and J ends lost 2 bases and 0 bases, in that order; junction bases with no gene match: 8. Germline CDR1 reads SQVTM; CDR2 reads ANQGSEA. The CDR3: CSVEFVAGDSSYNEQFF. Here the CDR3 DNA reads TGCAGCGTTGAATTCGTAGCGGGGGATAGCTCCTACAATGAGCAGTTCTTC.

The table lists this clonotype with a few counts. This chain connects TRBV18 to TRBJ2-1, with TRBD1 as a possible D gene (6 bases). V shed 3 bases and J shed 9 bases, with 9 bases lying between them. The CDR3 runs to 12 residues. Germline CDR1 and CDR2: KGHSH and LQKENI. The CDR3 loop is CASSPQGTEQFF. CDR3 nucleotides: TGTGCCAGCTCACCTCAGGGGACTGAGCAGTTCTTC.

This clonotype was seen a few times. The chain uses TRBV6-1 and TRBJ1-5; possibly TRBD1 for D (5 bases). Germline CDR1 and CDR2: MNHNS and SASEGT. Trimming pared 6 bases from V and 5 bases from J, leaving 14 bases between. The CDR3 loop spans 14 amino acids. Here the CDR3 reads CASRTGTADQPQHF. For the CDR3, the DNA is TGTGCCAGCAGAACCGGGACTGCGGATCAGCCCCAGCATTTT.

The chain employs TRBV28 and TRBJ2-5; 7 bases match TRBD2. J gave up 1 base and V 3 bases, and 5 bases lay outside the gene matches. The germline V gene encodes CDR1 MDHEN and CDR2 SYDVKM. The CDR3 spans 15 residues. The CDR3 region has the DNA TGTGCCAGCAGTTTGTCTAGCGGTCCCCAAGAGACCCAGTACTTC. Translation: CASSLSSGPQETQYF.

The CDR3 reads CAIPGQGAWYEQYF. Here the CDR3 DNA reads TGCGCCATTCCGGGACAGGGGGCATGGTACGAGCAGTACTTC. The chain is built from TRBV5-1 and TRBJ2-7, with 12 nucleotides matching TRBD1. The V and J ends lost 9 bases and 4 bases, in that order; junction bases with no gene match: 8. Looked up from germline, CDR1 is SGHRS and CDR2 is YFSETQ. The CDR3 has 14 amino acids.

This clonotype was seen only a few times. As DNA, the CDR3 is TGCGCCAGCAGCTTGGATCACTTGAACACCGGGGAGCTGTTTTTT. Protein: CASSLDHLNTGELFF. The chain couples TRBV5-1 to TRBJ2-2; the D is unclear. V was shortened by 0 bases and J by 1 base, with 7 bases between the two germline ends. Germline values: CDR1 SGHRS, CDR2 YFSETQ. CDR3 size: 15 residues.

The chain has TRBV4-3 and TRBJ2-6, with D unresolved. Germline V gene data show CDR1 as LGHNA and CDR2 as YSLEER. The CDR3 runs to 15 residues. With 4 bases removed from V and 3 bases from J, the gap between germline ends came to 10 bases. CDR3 nucleotide sequence: TGCGCCAGCAGCCCCGAGACGGGTGGGGCCAACGTCCTGACTTTC. As protein: CASSPETGGANVLTF.

The genes are TRBV11-2 and TRBJ2-5; 8 positions agree with TRBD2. V lost 10 bases to trimming and J lost 2 bases; unmatched junction nucleotides: 9. The germline CDR1 and CDR2 sequences are SGHAT and FQNNGV. The CDR3 is 14 amino acids. In DNA, the CDR3 is TGTGCCACTTCGTCGGGACTAGGTCAAGAGACCCAGTACTTC. It translates to CATSSGLGQETQYF.

This clonotype was counted between two and nine times. The chain joins TRBV20-1 to TRBJ2-7, with 8 bases identical to TRBD2. Germline V gives CDR1 DFQATT, CDR2 SNEGSKA (reference sequence). J was trimmed by 2 bases and V by 6 bases; bases with no gene match: 9. There are 14 residues in the CDR3. The CDR3 sequence is CSALARTSPYEQYF. Here the CDR3 DNA reads TGCAGTGCCTTAGCTCGGACTAGCCCCTACGAGCAGTACTTC.

This clonotype was detected a few times. This sequence joins TRBV9 and TRBJ1-6, with TRBD1 identical over 10 bases. CDR1 and CDR2 (germline): SGDLS, YYNGEE. The V segment lost 0 bases and the J segment 10 bases; nucleotides outside the gene matches: 4. CDR3 length: 15 residues. CDR3 region: CASSVGTGGQSPLHF. CDR3 nucleotides: TGTGCCAGCAGCGTAGGGACAGGGGGTCAATCACCCCTCCACTTT.

This clonotype has a handful of counts. The V call is TRBV28, the J call TRBJ2-1; D not certain. With 3 bases removed from V and 8 bases from J, the gap between germline ends came to 14 bases. Germline V gene sequence: CDR1 MDHEN, CDR2 SYDVKM. The CDR3 loop spans 14 amino acids. The CDR3 sequence is CASSLVMSTHEQFF. In DNA form, the CDR3 reads TGTGCCAGCAGTTTGGTGATGAGCACCCATGAGCAGTTCTTC.